This T cell receptor beta chain was sequenced for a study of blood T cell repertoires in COVID-19. Across the whole study: Samples came from the United States, Italy and Spain, spanning acute and convalescent COVID-19. In each case, the material was cDNA or gDNA derived from T cells, B-cell-depleted T cells, or PBMCs.

Original processing notes: Using reference gene primer amplification, nucleated cell counts were estimated. Only in-frame clones appear in the TCRdb table, and some are missing; sequencing was by immunoSEQ multiplex PCR. From that table come the V and J calls and clone size; the DNA was used to work out D and trimming. The sample has 55,000 to 75,000 clones, roughly 75% seen once. The CDR3 totals 15 residues. Germline V gene data show CDR1 as SGHVS and CDR2 as FNYEAQ. V lost 5 bases to trimming and J lost 1 base; unmatched junction nucleotides: 6. This TCR came from a human donor in a cohort sampled during active COVID-19. The chain couples TRBV7-6 to TRBJ1-1, with 8 bases that match TRBD1. Sequenced material: peripheral blood. Here the CDR3 reads CASSKSQGGNTEAFF. The DNA for the CDR3 is TGTGCCAGCAGCAAATCACAGGGGGGGAACACTGAAGCTTTCTTT.